One sample yielded the 32 T cell receptor beta chains listed below, sequenced in a study of technical replicates of blood from a few donors. Repertoires were generated with immunoSEQ multiplex PCR, while TCRdb's copy carries only in-frame clones and drops some. The sample includes nearly 80,000 clones, around 96% of them seen just once. Sequencing used T cells isolated from PBMCs. Every receptor here comes from a human donor in good health.

About this clone: Additional DNA sequences in this sample encode the identical CDR3. In DNA form, the CDR3 reads TGTGCCAGCAGCGCCGGACTAGCGGGAGCCGAGCAGTACTTC. This codes for CASSAGLAGAEQYF. The chain has TRBV9 and TRBJ2-7; the match to TRBD2 covers 13 bases. With V trimmed by 3 bases and J by 6 bases, 3 bases remained unmatched. Germline CDR1 and CDR2: SGDLS and YYNGEE. The CDR3 runs 14 residues.

This chain links TRBV4-1 with TRBJ2-1; maybe TRBD2 (5 bases). The CDR3 has 13 amino acids. Germline lookup yields CDR1 MGHRA and CDR2 YSYEKL. Trimming took 1 base from V and 6 from J, leaving 7 bases between them. CDR3: CASSQVGANEQFF. The CDR3 DNA reads TGCGCCAGCAGCCAAGTGGGAGCCAATGAGCAGTTCTTC.

This chain connects TRBV7-9 to TRBJ2-7; TRBD2 might be the D (6 bases). Germline lookup yields CDR1 SEHNR and CDR2 FQNEAQ (reference sequence). CDR3 length equals 14 residues. V gave up 5 bases and J gave up 7 bases, with 18 bases separating them. Here the CDR3 reads CASSLVGGLEEQYF. CDR3 sequence (DNA): TGTGCCAGCAGCCTCGTGGGGGGTTTGGAAGAGCAGTACTTC.

The chain employs TRBV9 and TRBJ1-3; D ambiguous. This CDR3 is built from 14 residues. V lost 0 bases, J lost 4 bases, and 8 bases lay in between. The V gene's germline CDR1 is SGDLS and CDR2 YYNGEE. The CDR3 loop reads CASSVDISGNTIYF. The CDR3, as DNA: TGTGCCAGCAGCGTAGACATCTCGGGAAACACCATATATTTT.

The V call is TRBV2, the J call TRBJ2-7; 8 bases map to TRBD2. V lost 6 bases to trimming and J lost 3 bases; unmatched junction nucleotides: 4. CDR3 length: 13 residues. CDR1 and CDR2 from the germline V gene are SNHLY and FYNNEI. DNA for the CDR3: TGTGCCAGCAGGCGGAGCGGGAGCTACGAGCAGTACTTC. Its translation is CASRRSGSYEQYF.

Written as DNA, the CDR3 is TGTGCCAGCAGCCAGAACGGGGCCCAGTACTTC. Amino acids: CASSQNGAQYF. The chain carries TRBV11-2 and TRBJ2-5, with D possibly being TRBD2 (5 bases). The ends were cut back, 5 bases at V and 9 bases at J, with 10 bases in the middle. Germline CDR1 is SGHAT and CDR2 is FQNNGV. The CDR3 extends over 11 amino acids. The variable domain in full, completed from reference TRBV11-2 and TRBJ2-5, reads EAGVAQSPRYKIIEKRQSVAFWCNPISGHATLYWYQQILGQGPKLLIQFQNNGVVDDSQLPKDRFSAERLKGVDSTLKIQPAKLEDSAVYLCASSQNGAQYFGPGTRLLVL.

This sequence joins TRBV6-6 and TRBJ2-1; 9 nucleotides align to TRBD2. This CDR3 contains 16 residues. V lost 6 bases and J lost 6; bases outside the gene matches: 12. Germline V CDR1 and CDR2: MNHNY, SVGAGI (reference sequence). CDR3 sequence: CASRDLAGVLGNEQFF. The CDR3 coding sequence is TGTGCCAGCAGGGATTTAGCGGGAGTGCTTGGCAATGAGCAGTTCTTC.

The chain is built from TRBV6-5 and TRBJ2-3; a possible D gene is TRBD2 (6 bases). V lost 7 bases to trimming and J lost 7 bases, with 18 bases between them. CDR3 length: 14 amino acids. Germline V CDR1 and CDR2: MNHEY, SVGAGI. The CDR3 nucleotides are TGTGCCAGCATTGCGGGAACGGGCATAAATACGCAGTATTTT. Encoded protein: CASIAGTGINTQYF.

The CDR3 DNA reads TGTGCCAGCAGCTTAGAAGCCCCGGGCGGACTGAGCGATCAGCCCCAGCATTTT. As protein: CASSLEAPGGLSDQPQHF. V is TRBV11-2 and J is TRBJ1-5, with D hard to call. The CDR3 is 18 residues long. CDR1 is SGHAT, CDR2 FQNNGV, per germline. V was pared by 0 bases and J by 5 bases, with 20 bases between.

The genes are TRBV11-3 and TRBJ2-3; D uncertain. Germline-derived CDR1 and CDR2 are SGHNT and YENEEA. The CDR3 is 13 residues long. V lost 3 bases, J lost 2 bases, and 6 bases lay in between. CDR3 DNA: TGTGCCAGCAGCTTGGAGTTCACAGATACGCAGTATTTT. Translating it yields CASSLEFTDTQYF.

The CDR3 nucleotides are TGTGCCAGCAGTATCCAGGGGGAGCGGCCCCAGCATTTT. Translation gives CASSIQGERPQHF. This chain links TRBV6-1 with TRBJ1-5; the match to TRBD1 covers 7 bases. Germline V gene data show CDR1 as MNHNS and CDR2 as SASEGT. The V gene end was trimmed by 5 bases and the J gene end by 9 bases; junction bases not matched to a gene: 7. The CDR3 extends over 13 amino acids.

The V and J genes are TRBV5-1 and TRBJ2-7, with TRBD1 matching over 8 bases. The CDR3 is 15 residues long. The germline CDR1 and CDR2 sequences are SGHRS and YFSETQ. The J segment lost 2 bases and the V segment lost 4 bases, leaving 8 bases of the junction unmatched. The CDR3 DNA reads as TGCGCCAGCAGCCCCCAGACAGGGGACCCCTACGAGCAGTACTTC. This codes for CASSPQTGDPYEQYF.

The chain recombines TRBV9 with TRBJ2-1; TRBD2 matches at 9 bases. The length of the CDR3 is 15 residues. The V gene's germline CDR1 is SGDLS and CDR2 YYNGEE. J was trimmed by 4 bases and V by 0 bases; bases with no gene match: 2. CDR3 amino acids: CASSVELAGYNEQFF. DNA for the CDR3: TGTGCCAGCAGCGTAGAACTAGCGGGTTACAATGAGCAGTTCTTC.

The chain is built from TRBV15 and TRBJ2-7, with 7 bases matching TRBD2. This CDR3 spans 14 amino acids. The junction had 5 bases not matched to a gene; V was cut back by 1 base and J by 5 bases. Germline values: CDR1 LNHNV, CDR2 YYDKDF (reference sequence). CDR3 sequence reads: CATSRVASGNEQYF. Written as DNA, the CDR3 is TGTGCCACCAGCAGAGTGGCTAGCGGAAACGAGCAGTACTTC.

The chain is built from TRBV9 and TRBJ1-2; maybe TRBD1 (5 bases). V was trimmed by 3 bases and J by 1 base, leaving 13 bases between them. This CDR3 is 15 amino acids long. Germline lookup yields CDR1 SGDLS and CDR2 YYNGEE. The CDR3 DNA follows: TGTGCCAGCAGCGGAGGAGGGACGGATAACTATGGCTACACCTTC. The encoded protein is CASSGGGTDNYGYTF.

The count of this clone is one. The V call is TRBV27, the J call TRBJ1-5; tentatively, D is TRBD1 (5 bases). This CDR3 contains 14 residues. Trimming shortened V by 0 bases and J by 9 bases, and 12 bases separated the two germline ends. Per germline, CDR1 MNHEY and CDR2 SMNVEV (reference sequence). CDR3: CASSLSGARWPQHF. DNA for the CDR3: TGTGCCAGCAGTTTATCAGGGGCAAGGTGGCCCCAGCATTTT.

This chain uses TRBV5-1 with TRBJ1-5; 8 bases fit TRBD1. V lost 0 bases and J lost 8; bases outside the gene matches: 7. CDR3 length: 15 residues. The germline gives CDR1 SGHRS, CDR2 YFSETQ. This chain's CDR3 is CASSLGGQGDEPQHF. In DNA form, the CDR3 reads TGCGCCAGCAGCTTGGGCGGACAGGGTGATGAGCCCCAGCATTTT.

J is TRBJ1-1 and V is TRBV4-3, with D maybe TRBD1 (5 bases). V shed 0 bases and J shed 0 bases, with 23 bases lying between them. Looked up from germline, CDR1 is LGHNA and CDR2 is YSLEER. CDR3 length: 20 amino acids. In DNA, the CDR3 is TGCGCCAGCAGCCAAGATCACTGGACGGATATCCCAGGGATGAACACTGAAGCTTTCTTT. Translated: CASSQDHWTDIPGMNTEAFF.

The chain recombines TRBV10-2 with TRBJ1-1, with no clear D. Germline CDR1 WSHSY, CDR2 SAAADI. The germline V and J ends were trimmed by 4 bases and 1 base, with 10 bases remaining between them. The CDR3 totals 14 residues. The CDR3 reads CASSAVLGNTEAFF. CDR3 DNA: TGCGCCAGCAGTGCGGTTCTTGGGAACACTGAAGCTTTCTTT.

The chain carries TRBV5-4 and TRBJ1-1, with 8 bases that match TRBD1. The CDR3 loop spans 13 amino acids. V trimming: 2 bases; J trimming: 5 bases; junction bases outside the gene matches: 2. Germline CDR1 SGHNT, CDR2 YYREEE (reference sequence). The CDR3 DNA is TGTGCCAGCAGCTTTGACAGGGGAACTGAAGCTTTCTTT. Amino acid sequence: CASSFDRGTEAFF.

This chain connects TRBV7-2 to TRBJ1-1, with a tentative D call TRBD1 (5 bases). Trimming took 5 bases from V and 10 from J, leaving 11 bases between them. The CDR3 totals 11 residues. Germline assignment: CDR1 SGHTA and CDR2 FQGNSA. In nucleotides, the CDR3 is TGTGCCAGCAGCCCCCGCAGGGTAGCTTTCTTT. This sequence encodes CASSPRRVAFF.

The rearrangement joins TRBV15 to TRBJ1-2, with D maybe TRBD1 (5 bases). The germline V and J ends were trimmed by 0 bases and 4 bases, with 12 bases remaining between them. Germline-derived CDR1 and CDR2 are LNHNV and YYDKDF (reference sequence). CDR3 size: 15 residues. CDR3 coding DNA: TGTGCCACCAGCAGAGATACCTCAGGGCGCTATGGCTACACCTTC. Translating gives CATSRDTSGRYGYTF.

The chain recombines TRBV5-6 with TRBJ1-1; perhaps TRBD1 as D (5 bases). This CDR3 is 12 amino acids long. Trimming took 0 bases from V and 11 from J, leaving 11 bases between them. CDR1 is SGHDT, CDR2 YYEEEE, per germline. In nucleotides, the CDR3 is TGTGCCAGCAGCTTGGCGACAGCAGAGGCTTTCTTT. It encodes CASSLATAEAFF.

J is TRBJ1-4 and V is TRBV13; TRBD1 matches at 9 bases. V trimming: 3 bases; J trimming: 1 base; junction bases outside the gene matches: 3. The V gene's germline CDR1 is PRHDT and CDR2 FYEKMQ (reference sequence). The CDR3 runs to 16 residues. The CDR3, as DNA: TGTGCCAGCAGCTTCCGACAGGGGGGAACTAATGAAAAACTGTTTTTT. It encodes CASSFRQGGTNEKLFF. Drawing the rest from reference TRBV13 and TRBJ1-4, the complete variable domain is AAGVIQSPRHLIKEKRETATLKCYPIPRHDTVYWYQQGPGQDPQFLISFYEKMQSDKGSIPDRFSAQQFSDYHSELNMSSLELGDSALYFCASSFRQGGTNEKLFFGSGTQLSVL.

The V call is TRBV5-1, the J call TRBJ1-1; 7 nucleotides match TRBD1. The CDR3 has 15 residues. CDR1 is SGHRS and CDR2 is YFSETQ in the germline V gene. Trimming at V came to 0 bases and at J to 2 bases, leaving 4 bases not matched to a gene. The CDR3 is CASSLAGGFNTEAFF. The CDR3 DNA follows: TGCGCCAGCAGCTTGGCAGGGGGATTTAACACTGAAGCTTTCTTT. The entire variable domain, with the rest obtained from reference TRBV5-1 and TRBJ1-1, is as follows: KAGVTQTPRYLIKTRGQQVTLSCSPISGHRSVSWYQQTPGQGLQFLFEYFSETQRNKGNFPGRFSGRQFSNSRSEMNVSTLELGDSALYLCASSLAGGFNTEAFFGQGTRLTVV.

J is TRBJ1-1 and V is TRBV5-8, with D possibly being TRBD1 (6 bases). CDR3 length equals 15 residues. Deletions cut 4 bases from V and 3 bases from J, with 16 bases between. Per the germline V gene, CDR1 is SGHTS and CDR2 is YDEGEE. In DNA, the CDR3 is TGTGCCAGCAGCACCTGGCGGGGGCGGGACACTGAAGCTTTCTTT. This translates into CASSTWRGRDTEAFF.

The V and J genes are TRBV19 and TRBJ2-4; the match to TRBD1 covers 9 bases. Germline V gene sequence: CDR1 LNHDA, CDR2 SQIVND (reference sequence). V lost 3 bases and J lost 2; bases outside the gene matches: 5. There are 16 residues in the CDR3. CDR3 sequence: CASSIGGQGPKNIQYF. In nucleotides, the CDR3 is TGTGCCAGTAGTATTGGGGGACAGGGTCCCAAAAACATTCAGTACTTC.

This CDR3 reads CASSLGQENQPQHF. CDR3 coding DNA: TGCGCCAGCAGCTTGGGGCAAGAAAATCAGCCCCAGCATTTT. This chain connects TRBV5-1 to TRBJ1-5; D call uncertain. The V end lost 0 bases, the J end lost 4 bases, and 8 bases lay between the germline ends. The CDR3 spans 14 residues. Per the germline V gene, CDR1 is SGHRS and CDR2 is YFSETQ.

The gene calls are TRBV7-8 and TRBJ2-3; D remains ambiguous. With 1 base removed from V and 0 bases from J, the gap between germline ends came to 8 bases. Germline loops: CDR1 SGHVS, CDR2 FQNEAQ. This CDR3 is 15 amino acids long. DNA of the CDR3: TGTGCCAGCAGCTTAGGTATCCCTAGCACAGATACGCAGTATTTT. Its translation: CASSLGIPSTDTQYF.

The CDR3 nucleotides are TGCGCCAGCAGCTTGGAACAGGGGGTCGCCTATGGCTACACCTTC. This gives the protein CASSLEQGVAYGYTF. This chain links TRBV5-1 with TRBJ1-2; 8 bases are shared with TRBD1. Germline-derived CDR1 and CDR2 are SGHRS and YFSETQ. This CDR3 is built from 15 residues. The junction had 5 bases not matched to a gene; V was cut back by 0 bases and J by 4 bases.

CDR3 in amino acids: CASSRTSGRSGELFF. DNA for the CDR3: TGCGCCAGCAGCCGGACTAGCGGGAGGTCCGGGGAGCTGTTTTTT. The V gene is TRBV5-1, the J gene TRBJ2-2; TRBD2 agrees at 14 bases. This CDR3 is 15 amino acids long. Germline CDR1 and CDR2: SGHRS and YFSETQ. The V segment lost 4 bases and the J segment 6 bases; nucleotides outside the gene matches: 2.

This chain joins TRBV10-3 and TRBJ2-7; 13 nucleotides align to TRBD2. The CDR3 consists of 14 residues. Trimming at V came to 7 bases and at J to 6 bases, leaving 6 bases not matched to a gene. Germline V gene lookup returns CDR1 ENHRY and CDR2 SYGVKD. DNA for the CDR3: TGTGCCATCAACCCGGGACTAGCGGGGATCGAGCAGTACTTC. Its translation is CAINPGLAGIEQYF.